The sequence of this T cell receptor (beta chain) was determined in a study of Ad26.COV2.S vaccination and SARS-CoV-2 variants. With 5 bases removed from V and 9 bases from J, the gap between germline ends came to 17 bases. CDR3 length: 13 amino acids. Germline V CDR1 and CDR2: MNHEY, SMNVEV (reference sequence). Here immunoSEQ multiplex PCR was the method, and the copy in TCRdb shows in-frame clones only, minus some. The sample holds 500,000 or so clones, 87% seen once. Broader study findings: Responses of T cells in total may have been underestimated by the TCR breadth and depth analyses. Breadth measured for non-spike TCRs was similar across vaccine and placebo recipients. Placebo recipients had lower spike-specific TCR breadth than vaccine recipients.

As for this clone: What it binds is unknown.

The sample's treatment: around 19 received Ad26.COV2.S at low or high dose, single or two shots; about five received placebo; per-sample allocation not given. At day 63 after the first vaccine or placebo injection, samples were drawn. The origin of this receptor is a person aged 18-65 years who received the Ad26.COV2.S COVID-19 vaccine or a placebo. The gene calls are TRBV27 and TRBJ2-7; D is ambiguous. The sequencing used peripheral blood, collected in a trial of Ad26.COV2.S vaccine versus placebo. Written as DNA, the CDR3 is TGTGCCAGCAGTCCATCCGCTATAGTGAGGCAGTACTTC. It translates to CASSPSAIVRQYF.